The clone carrying this TCR beta chain was seen only a few times. Its specificity is unknown. These data come from a study of early T cells in non-severe SARS-CoV-2 infection. About the research overall: Chains stayed unpaired after sequencing of bulk RNA from unsorted whole blood.

The study's findings and limits: Reliance on VDJdb matching favored anti-spike CD8 responses; private and CD4 specificities were missed.

Molecules of cDNA were individually given unique molecular identifiers that were attached to them. Using its own MiXCR run on the 5' RACE reads, TCRdb lists one record per CDR3 protein. The sample carries 85,000 to 100,000 distinct CDR3 sequences, around 13% recorded once. The CDR3 length is 13 residues. The trim removed 6 bases at V and 9 bases at J, leaving 11 bases unmatched. Germline V gene sequence: CDR1 SQVTM, CDR2 ANQGSEA. This sequence joins TRBV29-1 and TRBJ2-1, with TRBD1 matching over 7 bases. Sample: whole blood. The TCR comes from an adult who was a healthcare worker with PCR-confirmed SARS-CoV-2 infection or an uninfected control (not recorded which). CDR3 in amino acids: CSVKKGAVREQFF. The CDR3 coding sequence is TGCAGCGTGAAAAAGGGGGCCGTACGTGAGCAGTTCTTC.